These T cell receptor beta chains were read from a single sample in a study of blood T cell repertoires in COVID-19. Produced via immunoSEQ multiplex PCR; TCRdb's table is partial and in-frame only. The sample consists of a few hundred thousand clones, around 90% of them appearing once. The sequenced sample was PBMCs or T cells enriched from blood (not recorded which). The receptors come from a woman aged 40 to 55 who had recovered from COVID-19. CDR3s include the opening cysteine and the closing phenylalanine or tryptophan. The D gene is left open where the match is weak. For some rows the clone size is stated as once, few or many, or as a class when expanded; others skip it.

TGTGCCAGCAACCCTAGCGGGAGGGCCCCAGATACGCAGTATTTT | CASNPSGRAPDTQYF | TRBV9 | 15 | TRBD2 | NA | TRBJ2-3
TGTGCCAGCAGTTTAACGTCGGGGGGTCAAGAGACCCAGTACTTC | CASSLTSGGQETQYF | TRBV28 | 15 | TRBD2 | few | TRBJ2-5
TGTGCCAGCAGTTCTCCAGGGGGCCCCATCTCCTACGAGCAGTACTTC | CASSSPGGPISYEQYF | TRBV28 | 16 | TRBD1 | once | TRBJ2-7
TGTGCCAGCACCCTGAAGGGAGTAACAGATACGCAGTATTTT | CASTLKGVTDTQYF | TRBV7-9 | 14 | NA | NA | TRBJ2-3
TGTGCCAGCAGAGGACAGGGTCCGGCCGGGGAGCTGTTTTTT | CASRGQGPAGELFF | TRBV27 | 14 | TRBD1 | few | TRBJ2-2
TGTGCCAGTAGTGGGCCGCCTTCCTACGAGCAGTACTTC | CASSGPPSYEQYF | TRBV19 | 13 | NA | NA | TRBJ2-7
TGTGCCAGCAGCAAAGACAGGGGGCGGACGGATGAGCAGTTCTTC | CASSKDRGRTDEQFF | TRBV6-2/TRBV6-3 | 15 | TRBD1 | NA | TRBJ2-1
TGTGCCACCAGTGACCCCCGGGCAGGGGCGGGAAACACCATATATTTT | CATSDPRAGAGNTIYF | TRBV24-1 | 16 | NA | NA | TRBJ1-3
TGTGCCAGCAGTTCCCTGACTCGGACAGCTGGTTGGGGTCACGAGCAGTACTTC | CASSSLTRTAGWGHEQYF | TRBV6-2/TRBV6-3 | 18 | NA | NA | TRBJ2-7
TGTGCCAGCACCCCTTCCAGGGCGAGGAATGAGCAGTTCTTC | CASTPSRARNEQFF | TRBV27 | 14 | NA | few | TRBJ2-1
TGCAGCGGCGGAAACAGGGGGCAGGACACCTTC | CSGGNRGQDTF | TRBV29-1 | 11 | TRBD1 | NA | TRBJ1-2
TGTGCCAGCAGACCCCTTGGGCATCCCTACGAGCAGTACTTC | CASRPLGHPYEQYF | TRBV6-5 | 14 | NA | NA | TRBJ2-7
TGTGCCACCACAGACCCACCTCTGAACACTGAAGCTTTCTTT | CATTDPPLNTEAFF | TRBV19 | 14 | NA | NA | TRBJ1-1
TGTGCCAGCAGCTTGACTAGCGGGATTGCAGATACGCAGTATTTT | CASSLTSGIADTQYF | TRBV7-9 | 15 | TRBD2 | NA | TRBJ2-3
TGTGCCACCAGTGATTCGGCGGGGGGGGACATCCGGCATTTT | CATSDSAGGDIRHF | TRBV24-1 | 14 | NA | NA | TRBJ1-5
TGTGCCGGGGGTAGCGGGAGGCGCTACGAGCAGTACTTC | CAGGSGRRYEQYF | TRBV28 | 13 | TRBD2 | NA | TRBJ2-7
TGTGCCGGATTACCGGACAGGCGTAAGGGAATATATGGCTACACCTTC | CAGLPDRRKGIYGYTF | TRBV30 | 16 | TRBD1 | NA | TRBJ1-2
TGTGCCAGCAGCCGTAGACTAGCGGGAGGGATCTACGAGCAGTACTTC | CASSRRLAGGIYEQYF | TRBV5-5 | 16 | TRBD2 | NA | TRBJ2-7
TGTGCCAGTAGTACATCCCTGGGCCGGGACAGCTACACTGAAGCTTTCTTT | CASSTSLGRDSYTEAFF | TRBV19 | 17 | TRBD1 | few | TRBJ1-1
TGTGCCAGCAGCCAAGAGGGACTTTACAATGAGCAGTTCTTC | CASSQEGLYNEQFF | TRBV3-1/TRBV3-2 | 14 | NA | NA | TRBJ2-1
TGCGCCAGCAGTCCCGCGCAGGTATTCGAGCAGTACTTC | CASSPAQVFEQYF | TRBV23-1 | 13 | NA | NA | TRBJ2-7
TGCAGTGCTAGTCTAGCGGGAGGGGCGGATACGCAGTATTTT | CSASLAGGADTQYF | TRBV20-1 | 14 | TRBD2 | NA | TRBJ2-3
TGTGCCAGCAGCATAGGACAGGGTTTCGCTGAAGCTTTCTTT | CASSIGQGFAEAFF | TRBV7-9 | 14 | TRBD1 | few | TRBJ1-1
TGCGCCAGCAGGGGCCTGAACACCGGGGAGCTGTTTTTT | CASRGLNTGELFF | TRBV4-3 | 13 | NA | NA | TRBJ2-2
TGTGCCAGCAGCCAGAACAGAGACCAGCCCCAGCATTTT | CASSQNRDQPQHF | TRBV4-2 | 13 | NA | NA | TRBJ1-5
TGTGCCAGTAACCGAGGGACAGGCCACAACACTGAAGCTTTCTTT | CASNRGTGHNTEAFF | TRBV19 | 15 | TRBD1 | NA | TRBJ1-1
TGTGCCAGCAGTTACCGGTCCGGGTCCGCGGGGTGGAATGAGCAGTTCTTC | CASSYRSGSAGWNEQFF | TRBV6-2/TRBV6-3 | 17 | NA | NA | TRBJ2-1
TGTGCCAGCAGACTAGGTGTGTGGGAGACCCAGTACTTC | CASRLGVWETQYF | TRBV2 | 13 | NA | NA | TRBJ2-5
TGTGCCAGCAGCCTCTGGACTAGCGGGAGTGGGGAGCAGTTCTTC | CASSLWTSGSGEQFF | TRBV3-1/TRBV3-2 | 15 | TRBD2 | once | TRBJ2-1
TGTGCCACTGCGACGACAGCTCCGAGGGAGCAGTTCTTC | CATATTAPREQFF | TRBV28 | 13 | NA | NA | TRBJ2-1
TGTGCCAGCAGCTTAGCCCTGCGAGGTAGTGAGCAGTTCTTC | CASSLALRGSEQFF | TRBV7-2 | 14 | NA | NA | TRBJ2-1
TGTGCCAGACGGGGCGGGAGCGATGAGCAGTTCTTC | CARRGGSDEQFF | TRBV21-1 | 12 | NA | NA | TRBJ2-1
TGTGCCAGAAGCTTAGACGTCGGGACAGACTCCTCTGGGGCCAACGTCCTGACTTTC | CARSLDVGTDSSGANVLTF | TRBV5-3 | 19 | TRBD1 | NA | TRBJ2-6
TGTGCCAGTACCCCTCCAGGGGGCGGCACTGAAGCTTTCTTT | CASTPPGGGTEAFF | TRBV19 | 14 | TRBD1 | NA | TRBJ1-1
TGTGCCAGCAGCGCCTTCGGTAATTCACCCCTCCACTTT | CASSAFGNSPLHF | TRBV9 | 13 | NA | NA | TRBJ1-6
TGTGCCAGCAGCGTAGACATGGGCTATCAAGAGACCCAGTACTTC | CASSVDMGYQETQYF | TRBV9 | 15 | NA | NA | TRBJ2-5
TGCGCCAGCAGCTTTAGAACTAGCCTGTACCAAGAGACCCAGTACTTC | CASSFRTSLYQETQYF | TRBV5-1 | 16 | NA | NA | TRBJ2-5
TGTGCCAGCAGTGTCACATGGGACTCGTCAAATGAGCAGTTCTTC | CASSVTWDSSNEQFF | TRBV6-4 | 15 | NA | NA | TRBJ2-1
TGTGCCAGCAGCCTACTAGCGGGAAAGGGAGGAGATACGCAGTATTTT | CASSLLAGKGGDTQYF | TRBV7-3 | 16 | TRBD2 | NA | TRBJ2-3
TGTGCCAGCAGCCCGGGAGTACAAGAGACCCAGTACTTC | CASSPGVQETQYF | TRBV5-4 | 13 | NA | NA | TRBJ2-5
TGTGCCAGCAGCCACGGCTGGGGGCGGGAGGGCCAGAACATTCAGTACTTC | CASSHGWGREGQNIQYF | TRBV27 | 17 | TRBD2 | NA | TRBJ2-4